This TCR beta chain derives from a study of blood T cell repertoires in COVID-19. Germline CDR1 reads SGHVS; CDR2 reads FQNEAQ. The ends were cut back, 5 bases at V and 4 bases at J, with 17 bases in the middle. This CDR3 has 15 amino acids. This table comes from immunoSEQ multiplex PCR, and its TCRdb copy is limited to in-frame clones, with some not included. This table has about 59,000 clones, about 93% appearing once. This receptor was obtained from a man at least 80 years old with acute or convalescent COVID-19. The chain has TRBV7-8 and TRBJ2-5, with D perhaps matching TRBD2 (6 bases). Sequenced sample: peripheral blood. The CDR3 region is CASSRATRRGETQYF. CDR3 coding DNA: TGTGCCAGCAGCCGAGCGACTAGGAGGGGAGAGACCCAGTACTTC.